A selection of T cell receptor beta chains follows, all from one sample in a study of tumor and adjacent non-tumor tissue in lung cancer. TCRdb re-called the multiplex PCR reads through MiXCR, storing one row per CDR3 protein. The profile covers 50,000 to 60,000 distinct CDR3 sequences, with about 80% appearing a single time and 20% to 25% taken by the ten largest. The sequenced material came from distant non-tumor lung tissue. The origin of the receptors is a woman aged 55-69 years with non-small cell lung cancer. Each CDR3 is given with its conserved first and last residue. The order of the fields is J gene, D gene, clone size, V gene, CDR3 DNA, CDR3 protein. A D gene is named only where the DNA matches it firmly. Expanded clones are given a class, and other clones once, few, many or no size at all.

TRBJ2-2,TRBD1,-,TRBV6-2/TRBV6-3,TGTGCCAGCGGTTCCCAGGGGGCTAACACCGGGAAGCTGTTTTTT,CASGSQGANTGKLFF
TRBJ2-1,TRBD2,-,TRBV11-2,TGTGCCAGTAGCTTAGGAATGGGACTAGCGGGGGCTGACAATGAACAGTTCTTC,CASSLGMGLAGADNEQFF
TRBJ2-7,-,many,TRBV28,TGTGCCAGCCTCACTGTTAGTCGCTACGAGCAGTACTTC,CASLTVSRYEQYF
TRBJ1-6,TRBD1,-,TRBV5-6,TGTGCCAGCAGCTTGGGGACAGGGGGCAGGTATTCATCCCCTCACTTT,CASSLGTGGRYSSPHF
TRBJ1-6,-,-,TRBV14,TGTGCCAGCAGCATTATTAGGAACGAATCACCCCTACACTTT,CASSIIRNESPLHF
TRBJ2-7,TRBD2,-,TRBV20-1,TGCAGTGCTAGAGGTGAGCGGGGGGGCCCTACGCAGTACTTC,CSARGERGGPTQYF
TRBJ1-1,-,-,TRBV7-8,TGTACCAGCAGCTCTAGTTGGGGGGGGATGAATGATGTCTCTGAAGCTTTCTTT,CTSSSSWGGMNDVSEAFF
TRBJ2-5,TRBD1,-,TRBV6-5,TGTGCCAACAGTCGGACAGGGGGTCAAGAGACCCAGCACTTC,CANSRTGGQETQHF
TRBJ2-3,TRBD2,once,TRBV4-2,TGTGCCAGCAGCCAAGATCTAGCGGGGGACACAGATATGCAGTATTTT,CASSQDLAGDTDMQYF
TRBJ2-1,TRBD2,-,TRBV11-2,TGTGCCAGCAGCTCGGCTAGCGGGGGGGCGGATGAGCAGTTCTTC,CASSSASGGADEQFF
TRBJ1-2,-,many,TRBV10-3,TGTGCCATCAGTGAGTCTTGGGAAAACTATGGCTACACCTTC,CAISESWENYGYTF
TRBJ1-6,TRBD1,-,TRBV5-6,TGTGCCAGCGGCTTGGAGACAGGGGGCAGGTATTCACCCCTCCACTTT,CASGLETGGRYSPLHF
TRBJ2-1,-,-,TRBV4-1,TGCGCCAGCAGCCAAGCGGCTAGTGGGGGGCCCAATGAGGAGTTCTTC,CASSQAASGGPNEEFF